A single sample gave rise to the 16 T cell receptor beta chains below, sequenced in a study of CD8+ T cells in alopecia areata. As the sequencing template, cDNA was produced by extracting RNA and reverse transcribing it. Produced via immunoSEQ multiplex PCR; TCRdb's table is partial and in-frame only. The data show roughly 120,000 clones, 55% to 80% seen once. The source material was CD4+ T cells sorted from blood. These TCRs come from a human donor in good health.

The J gene is TRBJ2-5, the V gene TRBV28; possible D gene TRBD1, 6 bases. This CDR3 has 16 residues. The V gene lost 6 bases and the J gene lost 6 bases, with 23 bases spanning the gap. Germline loops: CDR1 MDHEN, CDR2 SYDVKM. The CDR3 DNA follows: TGTGCCAGCAGCCCCGGGCAGCCGGGGACAATGAAGACCCAGTACTTC. Encoded protein: CASSPGQPGTMKTQYF.

The chain is built from TRBV5-1 and TRBJ1-1; D unclear. The CDR3 spans 15 residues. The V gene lost 0 bases and the J gene lost 6 bases, with 15 bases spanning the gap. CDR1 is SGHRS, CDR2 YFSETQ, per germline. The CDR3 is CASSLDVVISAEAFF. The DNA for the CDR3 is TGCGCCAGCAGCTTGGATGTGGTCATCTCCGCTGAAGCTTTCTTT.

The CDR3 loop reads CSAGDLGDEQYF. The CDR3 region has the DNA TGCAGCGCAGGGGACCTGGGGGACGAGCAGTACTTC. The chain employs TRBV29-1 and TRBJ2-7; D possibly corresponds to TRBD1 (6 bases). CDR1 is SQVTM and CDR2 is ANQGSEA in the germline V gene. Trimming took off 7 bases at V and 5 bases at J, with 15 bases between the two ends. This CDR3 has 12 residues.

The CDR3: CASSPLSGANVLTF. CDR3 bases: TGTGCCAGCAGTCCGTTGTCTGGGGCCAACGTCCTGACTTTC. The genes are TRBV6-1 and TRBJ2-6, with D unresolved. The germline gives CDR1 MNHNS, CDR2 SASEGT. The V end lost 5 bases, the J end lost 1 base, and 6 bases lay between the germline ends. The CDR3 covers 14 residues.

This clone has a single count. This chain connects TRBV4-1 to TRBJ1-2, with D tentatively TRBD1 (5 bases). Germline CDR1 and CDR2: MGHRA and YSYEKL. The V and J ends lost 5 bases and 2 bases respectively, with 15 bases between them. The CDR3 totals 15 residues. As DNA, the CDR3 is TGCGCCAGCAGCGTGGACGGGGGGGTCAACTATGGCTACACCTTC. Amino acid sequence: CASSVDGGVNYGYTF.

This clone was recorded a few times. The V call is TRBV28, the J call TRBJ1-2; 7 positions agree with TRBD1. Unmatched junction bases numbered 7, after V lost 6 bases and J lost 3 bases. Germline-derived CDR1 and CDR2 are MDHEN and SYDVKM. CDR3 length equals 14 residues. CDR3 in DNA: TGTGCCAGCAGCACCCAGGGGGGCGACTATGGCTACACCTTC. As protein: CASSTQGGDYGYTF.

This clone was observed at least ten times. CDR3 amino acids: CASSPGGSGNTIYF. DNA of the CDR3: TGTGCCAGCAGCCCTGGGGGTTCAGGAAACACCATATATTTT. The chain combines TRBV7-2 with TRBJ1-3; possible D gene TRBD1, 5 bases. Germline V CDR1 and CDR2: SGHTA, FQGNSA. This CDR3 comprises 14 residues. The V end lost 5 bases, the J end lost 4 bases, and 12 bases lay between the germline ends.

The gene calls are TRBV1 and TRBJ2-5; no check of the table's D call, TRBD2, against the DNA was made. TRBV1 is a listed pseudogene. The CDR3 has 16 amino acids. The CDR3 region is CTSSQAGLAGGKTQYF. CDR3 coding DNA: TGCACCAGCAGCCAAGCGGGACTAGCGGGGGGTAAGACCCAGTACTTC.

V is TRBV19 and J is TRBJ2-1; 12 nucleotides match TRBD2. Germline CDR1 and CDR2: LNHDA and SQIVND (reference sequence). The trim removed 7 bases at V and 4 bases at J, leaving 11 bases unmatched. This CDR3 is built from 17 residues. CDR3 bases: TGTGCCAGTACTCAACAACCGGGACTAGCGGGTTACAATGAGCAGTTCTTC. This gives the protein CASTQQPGLAGYNEQFF.

This clone was seen only once. The chain couples TRBV10-3 to TRBJ1-2; TRBD1 might be the D (5 bases). CDR3 length: 13 amino acids. CDR1 is ENHRY and CDR2 is SYGVKD in the germline V gene. The V and J ends lost 4 bases and 4 bases respectively, with 10 bases between them. The DNA for the CDR3 is TGTGCCATCAGTGGGCGGGACGGCTATGGCTACACCTTC. Amino acid sequence: CAISGRDGYGYTF.

This chain uses TRBV6-6 with TRBJ2-1; a possible D gene is TRBD1 (6 bases). The V gene's germline CDR1 is MNHNY and CDR2 SVGAGI (reference sequence). The CDR3 totals 14 residues. V gave up 5 bases and J gave up 10 bases, with 18 bases separating them. The CDR3 coding sequence is TGTGCCAGCAGTCCCGGGACATCTAATCGGGAGCAGTTCTTC. It codes for CASSPGTSNREQFF.

There are a few counts of this clone. The chain joins TRBV4-1 to TRBJ1-5; 8 bases align to TRBD1. J lost 7 bases, V lost 1 base, and 9 bases had no gene match. Germline values: CDR1 MGHRA, CDR2 YSYEKL. The CDR3 has 16 residues. The CDR3 loop reads CASSQGEGQGGQPQHF. CDR3 nucleotides: TGCGCCAGCAGCCAAGGGGAAGGACAGGGTGGACAGCCCCAGCATTTT.

This clone came up a few times. The V gene is TRBV29-1, the J gene TRBJ1-4, with 8 bases matching TRBD1. The junction had 5 bases not matched to a gene; V was cut back by 6 bases and J by 8 bases. The CDR3 has 12 amino acids. CDR1 SQVTM and CDR2 ANQGSEA come from the germline V gene. Written as DNA, the CDR3 is TGCAGCGTGAGACAGGGGCGAGAAAAACTGTTTTTT. This encodes CSVRQGREKLFF.

V is TRBV19 and J is TRBJ2-1; 9 positions match TRBD1. This CDR3 contains 16 residues. V gave up 3 bases and J gave up 4 bases; unmatched junction bases: 7. Germline assignment: CDR1 LNHDA and CDR2 SQIVND (reference sequence). The CDR3 loop is CASSIRTGGQYNEQFF. CDR3 DNA: TGTGCCAGTAGTATTCGTACAGGGGGCCAATACAATGAGCAGTTCTTC.

CDR3 sequence reads: CSVGRGPYEQYF. The CDR3 DNA follows: TGCAGCGTGGGCAGGGGGCCATACGAGCAGTACTTC. V and J are TRBV29-1 and TRBJ2-5; 8 positions match TRBD1. The end of the DNA aligns better with TRBJ2-7, so the J call may be wrong. Germline V gene data show CDR1 as SQVTM and CDR2 as ANQGSEA. This CDR3 comprises 12 residues.

V gene TRBV27 combines with J gene TRBJ2-3, with 8 bases matching TRBD2. The V gene end was trimmed by 6 bases and the J gene end by 1 base; junction bases not matched to a gene: 6. The CDR3 has 15 residues. From germline, CDR1 is MNHEY and CDR2 SMNVEV (reference sequence). The CDR3 is CASSRGGSGTDTQYF. CDR3 coding DNA: TGTGCCAGCAGCCGGGGGGGGAGCGGCACAGATACGCAGTATTTT.